This T cell receptor (beta chain) stems from a study of T-cell memory formation after mild COVID-19. Study results and limitations: The CD4+ clones that contracted clustered mainly within CM and EM, and the CD8+ clones concentrated in EMRA.

A remark on this clonotype: Its antigen remains unidentified.

TCR alpha and TCR beta cDNA libraries carrying sample barcodes and UMIs came from 5'RACE with constant-segment primers. TCRdb recomputed calls from the 5' RACE reads with MiXCR, one row per CDR3 protein. The data contain 84,000 or so distinct CDR3 sequences, roughly 13% of them singletons. Germline V gene sequence: CDR1 MNHEY, CDR2 SVGAGI. The CDR3 loop spans 13 amino acids. V was pared by 5 bases and J by 6 bases, with 12 bases between. Material for sequencing was PBMCs or a T cell subset sorted from them (not recorded which). The TCR comes from an adult woman who had mild COVID-19 (a few samples of this study predate the infection). Cell type and time point are not known. This chain connects TRBV6-5 to TRBJ2-3, with D possibly being TRBD2 (7 bases). CDR3 DNA sequence: TGTGCCAGCAGTCGGGGGGCCGCGGATACGCAGTATTTT. This translates into CASSRGAADTQYF.